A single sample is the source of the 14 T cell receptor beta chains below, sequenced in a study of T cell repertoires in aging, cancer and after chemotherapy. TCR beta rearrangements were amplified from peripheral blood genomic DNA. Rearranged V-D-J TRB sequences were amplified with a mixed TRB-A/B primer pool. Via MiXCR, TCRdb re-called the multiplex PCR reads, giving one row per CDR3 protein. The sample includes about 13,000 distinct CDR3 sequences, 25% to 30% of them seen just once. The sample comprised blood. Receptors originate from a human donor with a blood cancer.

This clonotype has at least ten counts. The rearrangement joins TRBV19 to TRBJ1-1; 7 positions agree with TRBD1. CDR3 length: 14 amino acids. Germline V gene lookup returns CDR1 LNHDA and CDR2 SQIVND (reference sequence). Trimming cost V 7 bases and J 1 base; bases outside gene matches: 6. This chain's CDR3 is CASTPGGPNTEAFF. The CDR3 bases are TGTGCCAGTACCCCAGGGGGACCGAACACTGAAGCTTTCTTT.

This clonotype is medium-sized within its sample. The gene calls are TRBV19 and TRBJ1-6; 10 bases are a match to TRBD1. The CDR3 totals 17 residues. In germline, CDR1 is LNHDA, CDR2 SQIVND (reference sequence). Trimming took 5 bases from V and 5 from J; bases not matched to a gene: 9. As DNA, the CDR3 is TGTGCCAGTAGTCGCACCGGGACAGGGGCCAATAATTCACCCCTCCACTTT. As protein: CASSRTGTGANNSPLHF.

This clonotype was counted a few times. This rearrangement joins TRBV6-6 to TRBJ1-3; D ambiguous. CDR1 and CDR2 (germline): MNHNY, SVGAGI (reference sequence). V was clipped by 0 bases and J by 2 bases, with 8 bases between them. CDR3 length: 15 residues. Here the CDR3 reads CASSYSGGAGNTIYF. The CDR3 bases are TGTGCCAGCAGTTACTCAGGCGGGGCTGGAAACACCATATATTTT.

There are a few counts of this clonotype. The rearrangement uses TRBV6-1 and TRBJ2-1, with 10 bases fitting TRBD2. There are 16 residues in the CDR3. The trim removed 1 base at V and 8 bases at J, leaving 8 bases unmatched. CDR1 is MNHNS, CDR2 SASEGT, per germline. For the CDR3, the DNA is TGTGCCAGCAGTGAAGGGACTAGCGGATGGGGAGATGAGCAGTTCTTC. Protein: CASSEGTSGWGDEQFF.

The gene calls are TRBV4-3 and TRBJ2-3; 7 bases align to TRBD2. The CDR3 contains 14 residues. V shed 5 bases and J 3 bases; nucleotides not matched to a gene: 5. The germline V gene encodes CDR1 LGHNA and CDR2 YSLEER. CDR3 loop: CASSDLAETDTQYF. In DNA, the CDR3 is TGCGCCAGCAGCGATCTAGCGGAAACAGATACGCAGTATTTT.

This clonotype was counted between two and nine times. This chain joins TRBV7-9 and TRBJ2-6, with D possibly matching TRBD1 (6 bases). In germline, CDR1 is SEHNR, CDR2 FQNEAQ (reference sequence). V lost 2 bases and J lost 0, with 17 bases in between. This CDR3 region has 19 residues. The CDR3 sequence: CASSLYPDSYRSGANVLTF. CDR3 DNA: TGTGCCAGCAGCTTATATCCGGACAGCTATCGCTCTGGGGCCAACGTCCTGACTTTC.

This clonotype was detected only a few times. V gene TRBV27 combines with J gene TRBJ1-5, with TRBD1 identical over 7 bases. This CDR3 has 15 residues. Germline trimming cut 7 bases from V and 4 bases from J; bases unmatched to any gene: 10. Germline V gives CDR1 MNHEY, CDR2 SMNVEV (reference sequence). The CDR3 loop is CASKALGQRNQPQHF. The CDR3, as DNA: TGTGCCAGCAAAGCACTGGGACAGCGGAATCAGCCCCAGCATTTT.

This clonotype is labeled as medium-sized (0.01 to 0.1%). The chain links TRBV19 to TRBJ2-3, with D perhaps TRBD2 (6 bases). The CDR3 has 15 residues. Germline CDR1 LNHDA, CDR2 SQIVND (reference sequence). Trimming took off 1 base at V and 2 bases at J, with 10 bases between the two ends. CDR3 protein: CASSIAGVYTDTQYF. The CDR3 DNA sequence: TGTGCCAGTAGTATAGCGGGGGTGTACACAGATACGCAGTATTTT.

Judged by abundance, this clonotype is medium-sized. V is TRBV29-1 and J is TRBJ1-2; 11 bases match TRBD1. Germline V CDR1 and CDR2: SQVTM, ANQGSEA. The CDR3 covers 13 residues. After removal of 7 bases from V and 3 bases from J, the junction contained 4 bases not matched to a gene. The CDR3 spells CSAWTGGDYGYTF. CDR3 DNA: TGCAGCGCATGGACAGGGGGCGACTATGGCTACACCTTC.

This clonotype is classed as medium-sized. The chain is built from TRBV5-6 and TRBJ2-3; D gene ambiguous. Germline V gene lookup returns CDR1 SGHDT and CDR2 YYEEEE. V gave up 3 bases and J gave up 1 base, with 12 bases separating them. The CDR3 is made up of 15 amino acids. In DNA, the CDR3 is TGTGCCAGCAGCTCAGCCCTGACTGGCACAGATACGCAGTATTTT. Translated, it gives CASSSALTGTDTQYF.

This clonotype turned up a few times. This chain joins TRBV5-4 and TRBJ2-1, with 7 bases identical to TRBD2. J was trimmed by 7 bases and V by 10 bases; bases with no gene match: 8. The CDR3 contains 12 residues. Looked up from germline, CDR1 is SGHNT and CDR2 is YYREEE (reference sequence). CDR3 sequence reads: CACWTSTNEQFF. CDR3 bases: TGTGCCTGTTGGACTAGTACTAATGAGCAGTTCTTC.

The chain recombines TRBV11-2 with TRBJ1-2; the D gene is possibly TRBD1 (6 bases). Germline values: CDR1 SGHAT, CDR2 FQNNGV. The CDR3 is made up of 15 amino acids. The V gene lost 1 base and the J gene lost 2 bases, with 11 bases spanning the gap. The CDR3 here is CASSLAPGENYGYTF. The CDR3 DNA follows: TGTGCCAGCAGCTTAGCGCCAGGGGAAAACTATGGCTACACCTTC.

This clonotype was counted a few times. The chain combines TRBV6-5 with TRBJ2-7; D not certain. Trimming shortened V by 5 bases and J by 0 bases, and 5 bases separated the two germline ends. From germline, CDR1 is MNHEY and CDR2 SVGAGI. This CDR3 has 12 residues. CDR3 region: CASSRASYEQYF. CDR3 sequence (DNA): TGTGCCAGCAGTCGAGCCTCCTACGAGCAGTACTTC.

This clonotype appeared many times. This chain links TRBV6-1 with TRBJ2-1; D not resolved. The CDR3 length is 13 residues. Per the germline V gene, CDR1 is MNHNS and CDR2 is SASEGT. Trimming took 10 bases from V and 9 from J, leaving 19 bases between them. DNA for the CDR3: TGTGCCAACTCAAGAGGCCCCGATGGTGAGCAGTTCTTC. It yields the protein CANSRGPDGEQFF.